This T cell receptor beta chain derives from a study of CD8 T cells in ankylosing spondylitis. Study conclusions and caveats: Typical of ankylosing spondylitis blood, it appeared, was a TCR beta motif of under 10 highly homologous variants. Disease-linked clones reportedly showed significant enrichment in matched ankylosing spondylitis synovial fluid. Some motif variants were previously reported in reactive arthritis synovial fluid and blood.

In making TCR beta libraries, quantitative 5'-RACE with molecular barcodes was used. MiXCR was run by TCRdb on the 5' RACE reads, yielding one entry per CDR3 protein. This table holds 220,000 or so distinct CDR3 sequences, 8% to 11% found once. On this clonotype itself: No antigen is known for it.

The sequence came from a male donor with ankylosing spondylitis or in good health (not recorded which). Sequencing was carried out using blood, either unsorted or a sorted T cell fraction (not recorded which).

In DNA, the CDR3 is TGCGCCAGCAGCTTGGAGCAGGGATCGGGCTATGGCTACACCTTC. It yields the protein CASSLEQGSGYGYTF. The chain couples TRBV5-1 to TRBJ1-2; D is perhaps TRBD1 (5 bases). Between the trimmed V and J ends, which lost 0 bases and 4 bases, there was a span of 13 bases. The CDR3 is 15 residues long. Germline CDR1 reads SGHRS; CDR2 reads YFSETQ.